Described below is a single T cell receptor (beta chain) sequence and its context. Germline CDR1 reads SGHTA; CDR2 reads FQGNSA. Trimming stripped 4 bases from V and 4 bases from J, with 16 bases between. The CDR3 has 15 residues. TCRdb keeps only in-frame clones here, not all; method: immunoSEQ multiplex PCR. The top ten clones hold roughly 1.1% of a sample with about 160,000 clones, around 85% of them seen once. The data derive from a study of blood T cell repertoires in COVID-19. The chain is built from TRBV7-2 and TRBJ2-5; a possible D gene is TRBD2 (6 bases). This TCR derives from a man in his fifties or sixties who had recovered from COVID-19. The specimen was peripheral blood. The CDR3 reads CASSSGSTSGETQYF. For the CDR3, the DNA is TGTGCCAGCAGCTCCGGCTCGACTAGTGGAGAGACCCAGTACTTC.